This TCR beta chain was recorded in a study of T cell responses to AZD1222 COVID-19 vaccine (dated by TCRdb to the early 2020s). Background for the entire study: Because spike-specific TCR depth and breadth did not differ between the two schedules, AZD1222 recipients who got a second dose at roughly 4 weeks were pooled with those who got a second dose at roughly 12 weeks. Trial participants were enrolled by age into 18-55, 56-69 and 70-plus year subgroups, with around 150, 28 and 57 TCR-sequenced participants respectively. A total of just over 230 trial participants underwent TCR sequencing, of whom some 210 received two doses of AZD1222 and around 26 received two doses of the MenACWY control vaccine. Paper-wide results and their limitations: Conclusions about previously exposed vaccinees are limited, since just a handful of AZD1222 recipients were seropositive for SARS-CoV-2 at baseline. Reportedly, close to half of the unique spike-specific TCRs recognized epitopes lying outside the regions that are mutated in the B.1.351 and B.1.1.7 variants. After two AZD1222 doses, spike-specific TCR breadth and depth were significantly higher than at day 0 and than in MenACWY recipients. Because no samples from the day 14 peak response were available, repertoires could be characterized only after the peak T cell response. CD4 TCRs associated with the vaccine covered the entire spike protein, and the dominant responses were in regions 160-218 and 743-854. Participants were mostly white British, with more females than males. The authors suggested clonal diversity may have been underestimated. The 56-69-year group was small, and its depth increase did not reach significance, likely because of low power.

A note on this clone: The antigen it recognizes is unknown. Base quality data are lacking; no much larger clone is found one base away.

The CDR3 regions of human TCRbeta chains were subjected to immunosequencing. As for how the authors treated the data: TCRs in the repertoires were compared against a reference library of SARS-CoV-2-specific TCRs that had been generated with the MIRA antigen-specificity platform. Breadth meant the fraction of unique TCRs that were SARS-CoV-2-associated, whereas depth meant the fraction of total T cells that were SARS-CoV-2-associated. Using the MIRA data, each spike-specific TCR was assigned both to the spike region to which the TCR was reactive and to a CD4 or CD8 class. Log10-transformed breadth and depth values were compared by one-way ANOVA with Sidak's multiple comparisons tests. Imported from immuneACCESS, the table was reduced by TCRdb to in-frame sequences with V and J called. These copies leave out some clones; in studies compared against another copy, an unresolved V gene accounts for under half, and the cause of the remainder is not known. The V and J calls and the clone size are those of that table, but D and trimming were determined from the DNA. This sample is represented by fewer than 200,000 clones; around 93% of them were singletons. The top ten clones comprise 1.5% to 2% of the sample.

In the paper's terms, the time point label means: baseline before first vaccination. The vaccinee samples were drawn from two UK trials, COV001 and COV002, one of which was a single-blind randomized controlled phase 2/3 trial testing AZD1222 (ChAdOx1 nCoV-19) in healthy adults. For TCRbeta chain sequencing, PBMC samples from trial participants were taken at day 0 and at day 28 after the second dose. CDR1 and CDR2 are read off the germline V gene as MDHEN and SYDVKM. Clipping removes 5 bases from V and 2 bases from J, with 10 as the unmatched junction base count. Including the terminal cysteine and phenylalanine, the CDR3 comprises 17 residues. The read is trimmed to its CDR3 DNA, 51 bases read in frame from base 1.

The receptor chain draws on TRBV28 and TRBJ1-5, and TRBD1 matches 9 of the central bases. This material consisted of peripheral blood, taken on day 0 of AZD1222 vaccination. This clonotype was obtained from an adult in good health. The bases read TGTGCCAGCAGTCTCATATACAGGGGGCGCCGCAATCAGCCCCAGCATTTT. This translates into CASSLIYRGRRNQPQHF.